This T cell receptor beta chain was profiled in a study of CD8+CD57+ T cells in acquired aplastic anemia. Looking at the study overall: Yields of DNA that came from sorted CD4+ and CD8+ cells averaged roughly 3 ug. Researchers reported that healthy donors averaged roughly 10 million reads for CD4+ cells.

This clonotype was observed a handful of times. No antigen is known for it. The use of genomic DNA as template underpinned the TCR beta VDJ and CDR3 profiling. MiXCR, run by TCRdb on the reads, gives a single entry per CDR3 protein. The sample lists approximately 380,000 distinct CDR3 sequences, 55% to 75% occurring once. General study points: Statistical testing detected no significant gap in CD8+ Simpson's diversity between patients and controls. Patients and controls shared nearly 30 CD8+ CDR3 sequences, which appeared highly expressed in patients and within their immunodominant clones.

Sequencing was performed on sorted CD4+, CD8+, or CD8+CD57+ T cells (not recorded which) from PBMCs. The TCR comes from a human donor in good health, serving as a control.

CDR3 in amino acids: CSGVGTGYEQYF. The CDR3 DNA reads TGCAGCGGGGTAGGTACGGGCTACGAGCAGTACTTC. The J gene is TRBJ2-7, the V gene TRBV29-1, with D uncertain. Germline V gene sequence: CDR1 SQVTM, CDR2 ANQGSEA. This CDR3 contains 12 residues. The germline V and J ends were trimmed by 7 bases and 3 bases, with 13 bases remaining between them.